This TCR beta chain was recovered during a study of T-cell reconstitution after alpha-beta-depleted transplantation in children. A few counts support this clonotype. As it was prepared, the TCRbeta library received unique molecular identifiers. In TCRdb, the PCR reads were re-called with MiXCR into one record per CDR3 protein. The table shows under 450,000 distinct CDR3 sequences, with about an eighth occurring only once. With V trimmed by 9 bases and J by 7 bases, 18 bases remained unmatched. Germline loops: CDR1 ENHRY, CDR2 SYGVKD. The CDR3 loop spans 17 amino acids. The receptor was derived from a human donor who donated a stem cell graft to a child with Fanconi anemia. The genes are TRBV10-3 and TRBJ2-1; 10 nucleotides line up with TRBD1. The source was PBMCs, collected from the stem cell graft. The CDR3 loop reads CAISRQPGTGAPNEQFF. CDR3 DNA: TGTGCCATTTCACGCCAGCCCGGGACAGGGGCGCCAAATGAGCAGTTCTTC.